Listed below are T cell receptor beta chains from one sample, sequenced in a study of blood T cell repertoires in COVID-19. Sequenced by immunoSEQ multiplex PCR; TCRdb stores in-frame clones only, minus some. The sample has 130,000 to 150,000 clones, about 87% seen once; the top ten hold about 1.8%. The sample comprised peripheral blood. These receptors were collected from a woman aged 50 to 65 with acute or convalescent COVID-19. CDR3s leave out the opening cysteine and the closing phenylalanine or tryptophan.

j_call v_call cdr3_aa
TRBJ2-7 TRBV5-1 ASSFGLAGVNEQY
TRBJ1-5 TRBV19 ASIAGTGIGLGNQPQH
TRBJ1-1 TRBV6-5 ASSYSWSGKNTEAF
TRBJ1-1 TRBV18 ASSPPGGPATEAF
TRBJ1-1 TRBV3-1/TRBV3-2 ASSQGGNTEAF
TRBJ2-2 TRBV5-1 ASSFVTGQRSGELF
TRBJ1-4 TRBV30 AWNWGGSLNEKLF
TRBJ2-3 TRBV27 ASTIQVGSDTQY
TRBJ1-1 TRBV9 ASSVWPDTEAF
TRBJ2-1 TRBV18 ASSPPSSGRSYNEQF
TRBJ1-1 TRBV7-2 ASGGQGHATTEAF
TRBJ2-2 TRBV19 ASSRTSGRGANTGELF
TRBJ2-3 TRBV5-8 ASSSGLAGYSTDTQY
TRBJ2-1 TRBV21-1 ASSTTGSSYNEQF
TRBJ2-7 TRBV11-2 ASTTTAGGYEQY
TRBJ2-3 TRBV24-1 ATSDVGTSGGIYTDTQY
TRBJ1-2 TRBV18 ASSPDRGHGYT
TRBJ2-7 TRBV12-3/TRBV12-4 ASSSGQPYEQY
TRBJ1-1 TRBV28 ASGGEAGNAF
TRBJ2-5 TRBV5-1 ASSLDGGGNSETQY
TRBJ2-2 TRBV4-1 ASSHTPGQANTGELF
TRBJ1-3 TRBV9 ASSGHAGNTIY
TRBJ1-5 TRBV4-2 ASSLLGGVSNQPQH
TRBJ2-7 TRBV27 ASSAGTGGYEQY
TRBJ2-1 TRBV5-6 ASSLDWQGHSYNEQF
TRBJ1-2 TRBV6-6 ASSEGDYGYT
TRBJ1-5 TRBV14 ASSQDPGRDRGNSGENQPQH
TRBJ1-4 TRBV12-5 ASGLVREKLF
TRBJ1-5 TRBV9 ASSVAHDRGQPQH
TRBJ1-5 TRBV28 ASSLRQPQH
TRBJ1-3 TRBV6-5 ASNPREGAGYTIY
TRBJ1-1 TRBV19 ASSGIPTRREGEAF
TRBJ1-2 TRBV7-9 ASSLGDTGGYT
TRBJ2-7 TRBV4-2 ASSQELAGGINEQY
TRBJ1-2 TRBV7-2 ASGLVQGENYGYT
TRBJ2-7 TRBV20-1 SARGIAGDY
TRBJ2-1 TRBV18 ASSSNGLAGSNEQF
TRBJ2-5 TRBV7-2 ASSSSTGGGGRETQY
TRBJ2-3 TRBV28 ASSLIAGRGPDTQY